Detailed here is one TCR beta chain. Its target is not known. One entry per CDR3 protein results from TCRdb running MiXCR on the 5' RACE reads. The sample carries approximately 300,000 distinct CDR3 sequences, about 10% recorded once. V dropped 0 bases and J dropped 3; count of bases not matched to a gene: 6. From germline, CDR1 is LNHDA and CDR2 SQIVND (reference sequence). The CDR3 contains 17 residues. This entry comes from a study of T cells after yellow fever vaccination. Findings and caveats of the study: Contamination of FACS-sorted repertoires by abundant clonotypes from the bulk population could occur.

The rearrangement joins TRBV19 to TRBJ2-1; 9 bases agree with TRBD1. The specimen comprised CD4+ T cells sorted from PBMCs, sampled 45 days after the yellow fever booster vaccination. The source is a man aged 18 to 29 who received the YFV17D yellow fever vaccine. CDR3 coding DNA: TGTGCCAGTAGTATAGATCGGGGGACAGGGCTCTACAATGAGCAGTTCTTC. It is translated as CASSIDRGTGLYNEQFF.